This T cell receptor beta chain comes out of a study of T cell therapy after organ transplantation. The wider study: Expansion used a peptide pool of 30 HLA class I and II CMV epitopes. Study-wide results and caveats: Nonresponders had marked pretherapy clonal expansions and little post-therapy change.

TCRdb's copy holds only in-frame clones and misses some; the assay was immunoSEQ multiplex PCR. The profile shows hundreds of clones, under 90% of them singletons. Stated time point: 4-8 weeks after completion of therapy. This clone appeared a single time. As yet, its antigen is unknown. The source is a human patient who had received a solid organ transplant and had CMV disease. A subset of T cells may come from the graft donor. The input for sequencing was CD8+ T cells from blood, taken after autologous CMV-specific T cell therapy.

CDR3 sequence (DNA): TGTGCCAGCAGCAGACAGGGTTCCTACGAGCAGTACTTC. This sequence encodes CASSRQGSYEQYF. This chain uses TRBV7-9 with TRBJ2-7, with 7 bases aligning to TRBD1. The CDR3 is made up of 13 amino acids. Losses at the gene ends were 5 bases for V and 1 base for J; bases not matched to a gene: 2. Germline V gene sequence: CDR1 SEHNR, CDR2 FQNEAQ (reference sequence).